Listed below are T cell receptor beta chains from one sample, sequenced in a study of CD8+CD57+ T cells in acquired aplastic anemia. TCRdb analysed the reads with MiXCR anew, one entry per CDR3 protein. This sample yields roughly 190,000 distinct CDR3 sequences, of which less than 60% are seen a single time; approximately 9.7% belongs to the top ten. Sequenced material: sorted CD4+, CD8+, or CD8+CD57+ T cells (not recorded which) from PBMCs. The receptors were sampled from a human donor with aplastic anemia. The CDR3 runs from the conserved cysteine through the conserved F or W. Each record gives: V gene, CDR3 protein.

TRBV11-3	CASSKTVYGYTF
TRBV5-4	CASSRTVNYGYTF
TRBV7-8	CASSSGGREETQYF
TRBV5-6	CASSMPGMLDTIYF
TRBV29-1	CSVGQGRTEAFF
TRBV10-3	CAISESRGGAGQPQHF
TRBV19	CASSIDSSPPYEQYF
TRBV19	CASSRRTGGQETQYF
TRBV11-3	CASSSGQGTAVSTEAFF
TRBV24-1	CATRGPDRGGRSPLHF
TRBV2	CASSEPGLPF
TRBV2	CASSERGGKETQYF
TRBV5-1	CASSPGAGGWFGAEAFF
TRBV6-5	CASSYDQLNTEAFF
TRBV24-1	CATSDLQGETQYF
TRBV10-3	CAISEYRQETQYF
TRBV12-3/TRBV12-4	CASRLLAGDRYNEQFF
TRBV20-1	CSARARTSGSITDTQYF
TRBV5-4	CASSSSGGRSVETQYF
TRBV20-1	CSARDATSTDTQYF
TRBV2	CASNTGTGNYGYTF
TRBV19	CASKDRGHSYEQYF
TRBV7-8	CASSLAEFSGYTF
TRBV5-1	CASSFGTGSKTQYF
TRBV19	CASSMRGTSSGNTIYF
TRBV11-2	CASSPLRARDRVHQPQHF
TRBV5-1	CASSPLGGRDTEAFF
TRBV9	CASSVDSQETQYF
TRBV15	CATSRGPGTSYEQYF
TRBV6-2/TRBV6-3	CASSYPDTGGPGANVLTF
TRBV2	CASSDWGMAKNIQYF
TRBV6-1	CASSRQGTSYEQYF
TRBV25-1	CASRTGEGFGGYTF
TRBV9	CASSVEGAPGVGNTIYF
TRBV10-3	CASTKRDIPGETQYF
TRBV4-3	CASSQDLRAPGNEQYF
TRBV11-3	CASSLSLGGNTIYF
TRBV7-2	CASTPGRGLGEAFF
TRBV7-2	CASSLVQGREQYF
TRBV20-1	CSASGLAGTYTDTQYF
TRBV2	CASSESTHMNTEAFF
TRBV9	CASSVGPSGSSETQYF
TRBV6-5	CASSFGTSGKNEQFF
TRBV20-1	CSATRGYTDEQFF
TRBV10-3	CASSEVPGLGNEQFF
TRBV9	CASSVGTGQETQYF